This T cell receptor (beta chain) was recovered during a study of Ad26.COV2.S vaccination and SARS-CoV-2 variants. On the study more broadly: The COV1001 Ad26.COV2.S trial arm included the donor.

J gave up 3 bases and V 2 bases, and 4 bases lay outside the gene matches. Germline V gives CDR1 SGDLS, CDR2 YYNGEE. The CDR3 is made up of 15 amino acids. The assay was immunoSEQ multiplex PCR, and TCRdb's table has in-frame clones only and misses some. This table has about 350,000 clones, 80% to 90% appearing once. A remark on this clone: Its target is not known.

Findings and limits, study-wide: Estimates derived from TCR breadth and depth analyses may have underestimated total T cell responses. Vaccine recipients showed a spike-specific TCR breadth that was higher than in placebo recipients. Considerable breadth of spike-specific CD8+ and CD4+ T cell responses has reportedly been documented following vaccination.

Treatment reported: 15 to 20 received Ad26.COV2.S at low or high dose, single or two shots; about five received placebo; per-sample allocation not given. Following the first vaccine or placebo injection, samples were taken on day 63. The chain employs TRBV9 and TRBJ2-7, with TRBD2 matching over 11 bases. The sample was peripheral blood, taken in a trial of Ad26.COV2.S vaccine versus placebo. The sequence came from a person aged 18 to 59 who received the Ad26.COV2.S COVID-19 vaccine or a placebo. Written as DNA, the CDR3 is TGTGCCAGCAGCGTCCTAGCGGGAGGATTCTACGAGCAGTACTTC. Residues: CASSVLAGGFYEQYF.